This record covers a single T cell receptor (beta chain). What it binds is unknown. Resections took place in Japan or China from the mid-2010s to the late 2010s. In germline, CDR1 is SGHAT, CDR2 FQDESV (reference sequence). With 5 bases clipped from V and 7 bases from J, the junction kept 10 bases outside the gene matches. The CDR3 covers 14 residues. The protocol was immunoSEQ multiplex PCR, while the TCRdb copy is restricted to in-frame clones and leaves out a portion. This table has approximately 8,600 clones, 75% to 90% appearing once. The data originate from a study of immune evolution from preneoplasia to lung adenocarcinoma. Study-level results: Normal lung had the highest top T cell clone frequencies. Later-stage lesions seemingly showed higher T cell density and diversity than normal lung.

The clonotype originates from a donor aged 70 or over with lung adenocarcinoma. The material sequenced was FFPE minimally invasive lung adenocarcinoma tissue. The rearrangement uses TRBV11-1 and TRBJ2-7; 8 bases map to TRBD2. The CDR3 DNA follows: TGTGCCAGCAGCCCCCGGGGGGGGGCGGAAGAGCAGTACTTC. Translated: CASSPRGGAEEQYF.